These 27 T cell receptor beta chains were all obtained from the same sample, sequenced in a study of blood T cell repertoires in COVID-19. Clones were read by immunoSEQ multiplex PCR, and TCRdb kept only the in-frame ones, dropping some. The profile shows 250,000 or so clones, about 79% of them singletons. What was sequenced was peripheral blood. The receptors originated from a man at least 80 years old with acute or convalescent COVID-19.

The chain joins TRBV4-1 to TRBJ1-4, with unresolved D. The germline V gene has CDR1 MGHRA and CDR2 YSYEKL. The V end lost 0 bases, the J end lost 0 bases, and 8 bases lay between the germline ends. The CDR3 totals 16 residues. Here the CDR3 reads CASSQDERSTNEKLFF. The CDR3 coding sequence is TGCGCCAGCAGCCAAGATGAGCGGTCAACTAATGAAAAACTGTTTTTT.

The chain combines TRBV19 with TRBJ2-4; 10 positions agree with TRBD1. Germline assignment: CDR1 LNHDA and CDR2 SQIVND (reference sequence). V lost 5 bases and J lost 4; bases outside the gene matches: 2. The CDR3 length is 14 residues. The CDR3 loop is CASSAGQGKNIQYF. The CDR3 DNA follows: TGTGCCAGTAGTGCGGGACAGGGGAAAAACATTCAGTACTTC.

This clone was counted between two and nine times. This chain connects TRBV6-5 to TRBJ2-7; TRBD2 matches 13 bases. Germline-derived CDR1 and CDR2 are MNHEY and SVGAGI. CDR3 length: 13 amino acids. After removal of 10 bases from V and 5 bases from J, the junction contained 5 bases not matched to a gene. In DNA, the CDR3 is TGTGCCACCCGGACTAGCGGGAGTCACGAGCAGTACTTC. Its protein product is CATRTSGSHEQYF.

V usage is TRBV6-1 and J usage is TRBJ1-6, with D possibly being TRBD1 (5 bases). The CDR3 loop spans 17 amino acids. V was shortened by 1 base and J by 8 bases, with 18 bases between the two germline ends. Germline CDR1 is MNHNS and CDR2 is SASEGT. As DNA, the CDR3 is TGTGCCAGCAGTGAAGTAGGTCGGCAGGGTATCCATTCACCCCTCCACTTT. Translation gives CASSEVGRQGIHSPLHF.

V gene TRBV7-2 combines with J gene TRBJ2-7; TRBD2 might be the D (5 bases). Germline V lookup: CDR1 SGHTA, CDR2 FQGNSA. Between the trimmed V and J ends, which lost 5 bases and 4 bases, there was a span of 9 bases. CDR3 length: 12 amino acids. The CDR3 nucleotides are TGTGCCAGCAGCACTTCGGGGTACGAGCAGTACTTC. It specifies CASSTSGYEQYF. Full variable domain (outside the CDR3, taken from reference TRBV7-2 and TRBJ2-7): GAGVSQSPSNKVTEKGKDVELRCDPISGHTALYWYRQSLGQGLEFLIYFQGNSAPDKSGLPSDRFSAERTGGSVSTLTIQRTQQEDSAVYLCASSTSGYEQYFGPGTRLTVT.

This clone appeared once. The V and J genes are TRBV6-1 and TRBJ2-7, with D tentatively TRBD1 (7 bases). This CDR3 is 16 amino acids long. Germline lookup yields CDR1 MNHNS and CDR2 SASEGT. The V and J ends lost 3 bases and 2 bases respectively, with 17 bases between them. DNA of the CDR3: TGTGCCAGCAGTGACAGGGGGGCCGGAACACCCTACGAGCAGTACTTC. Translating gives CASSDRGAGTPYEQYF.

V is TRBV5-1 and J is TRBJ2-3; 9 bases are a match to TRBD1. After removal of 3 bases from V and 3 bases from J, the junction contained 2 bases not matched to a gene. Germline-derived CDR1 and CDR2 are SGHRS and YFSETQ. The CDR3 spans 14 residues. CDR3 residues: CASSYGQGTDTQYF. The CDR3 DNA follows: TGCGCCAGCAGCTATGGACAGGGGACAGATACGCAGTATTTT.

V usage is TRBV6-6 and J usage is TRBJ1-4, with D maybe TRBD1 (5 bases). Per germline, CDR1 MNHNY and CDR2 SVGAGI (reference sequence). Trimming pared 4 bases from V and 7 bases from J, leaving 16 bases between. The CDR3 covers 15 residues. The CDR3 sequence: CASSWETGYGEKLFF. As DNA, the CDR3 is TGTGCCAGCAGTTGGGAAACAGGCTACGGTGAAAAACTGTTTTTT.

This chain joins TRBV28 and TRBJ2-6; TRBD2 might be the D (5 bases). CDR3 length: 14 residues. V was cut by 6 bases and J by 3 bases, with 9 bases left in between. CDR1 and CDR2 (germline): MDHEN, SYDVKM. As DNA, the CDR3 is TGTGCCAGCAGGGTTGGGAGTGGGGCCAACGTCCTGACTTTC. Translating gives CASRVGSGANVLTF.

This clone was counted only a few times. The chain uses TRBV30 and TRBJ1-5; TRBD1 might be the D (5 bases). V lost 2 bases, J lost 6 bases, and 11 bases lay in between. From germline, CDR1 is GTSNPN and CDR2 SVGIG (reference sequence). The CDR3 runs 13 residues. This chain's CDR3 is CAWSRQGGQPQHF. In nucleotides, the CDR3 is TGTGCCTGGAGTCGGCAGGGAGGTCAGCCCCAGCATTTT.

The V call is TRBV24-1, the J call TRBJ2-7; 8 bases agree with TRBD2. The CDR3 is made up of 16 amino acids. After removal of 7 bases from V and 7 bases from J, the junction contained 17 bases not matched to a gene. CDR1 KGHDR and CDR2 SFDVKD come from the germline V gene. As DNA, the CDR3 is TGTGCCACCAGCGCGAGACTAGCGTTTGCCGGGGGGGAGCAGTACTTC. Its protein is CATSARLAFAGGEQYF.

This clone has only a few counts. V usage is TRBV7-9 and J usage is TRBJ2-3, with 10 bases lining up with TRBD1. The germline V gene encodes CDR1 SEHNR and CDR2 FQNEAQ (reference sequence). V lost 5 bases to trimming and J lost 4 bases; unmatched junction nucleotides: 12. The CDR3 consists of 17 residues. The CDR3 region has the DNA TGTGCCAGCAGCACACGCGACAGGGGGCGCAGGGCAGATACGCAGTATTTT. It encodes CASSTRDRGRRADTQYF. The full variable domain, with the rest looked up from reference TRBV7-9 and TRBJ2-3, is DTGVSQNPRHKITKRGQNVTFRCDPISEHNRLYWYRQTLGQGPEFLTYFQNEAQLEKSRLLSDRFSAERPKGSFSTLEIQRTEQGDSAMYLCASSTRDRGRRADTQYFGPGTRLTVL.

This chain links TRBV27 with TRBJ1-5; D gene unclear. The V and J ends lost 3 bases and 1 base respectively, with 10 bases between them. The CDR3 covers 15 residues. The germline gives CDR1 MNHEY, CDR2 SMNVEV (reference sequence). CDR3 bases: TGTGCCAGCAGTTTCCGGCCAGGAAGCAATCAGCCCCAGCATTTT. As protein: CASSFRPGSNQPQHF.

The gene calls are TRBV18 and TRBJ2-7; 15 bases match TRBD2. There are 17 residues in the CDR3. Germline V CDR1 and CDR2: KGHSH, LQKENI. Germline trimming cut 1 base from V and 1 base from J; bases unmatched to any gene: 2. Here the CDR3 DNA reads TGTGCCAGCTCACCACGGGGACTAGCGGGGGGATCCTACGAGCAGTACTTC. Protein sequence: CASSPRGLAGGSYEQYF.

V gene TRBV7-9 combines with J gene TRBJ2-2; weak D call: TRBD2 (6 bases). Germline loops: CDR1 SEHNR, CDR2 FQNEAQ (reference sequence). The CDR3 runs 15 residues. Trimming cost V 5 bases and J 4 bases, with 14 bases left between them. The CDR3 DNA is TGTGCCAGCAGCGGGGACTGGCGGGCCACCGGGGAGCTGTTTTTT. Translation: CASSGDWRATGELFF.

The V and J genes are TRBV5-6 and TRBJ1-4, with D maybe TRBD1 (6 bases). Trimming pared 0 bases from V and 7 bases from J, leaving 16 bases between. CDR1 and CDR2 from the germline V gene are SGHDT and YYEEEE. The length of the CDR3 is 16 residues. CDR3 in amino acids: CASSLGRGGRVEKLFF. The CDR3 region has the DNA TGTGCCAGCAGCTTGGGCCGCGGGGGGCGCGTTGAAAAACTGTTTTTT.

On this clone: The sample holds other DNA sequences that translate to the same CDR3. The rearrangement uses TRBV5-1 and TRBJ2-3, with TRBD2 identical over 13 bases. Germline loops: CDR1 SGHRS, CDR2 YFSETQ. V dropped 2 bases and J dropped 3; count of bases not matched to a gene: 3. CDR3 length equals 16 residues. Written as DNA, the CDR3 is TGCGCCAGCAGCTTACAACTAGCGGGAGGGACAGATACGCAGTATTTT. It encodes CASSLQLAGGTDTQYF.

This clone was detected a few times. The V gene is TRBV23-1, the J gene TRBJ2-7; maybe TRBD1 (6 bases). TRBV23-1 carries the ORF label, with uncertain function. This CDR3 region has 18 residues. V lost 0 bases, J lost 0 bases, and 18 bases lay in between. CDR3 residues: CASSQSIVGRGYSYEQYF. CDR3 bases: TGCGCCAGCAGTCAATCGATTGTTGGCAGGGGTTACTCCTACGAGCAGTACTTC.

This rearrangement joins TRBV2 to TRBJ2-6; TRBD2 is a possible D gene (5 bases). Germline V gene lookup returns CDR1 SNHLY and CDR2 FYNNEI. CDR3 size: 18 residues. V gave up 8 bases and J gave up 0 bases, with 20 bases separating them. Written as DNA, the CDR3 is TGTGCCAGCCGACGCGCCCGGGGATCGGCCTCTGGGGCCAACGTCCTGACTTTC. Encoded protein: CASRRARGSASGANVLTF.

This clone turned up a few times. The chain uses TRBV18 and TRBJ2-1, with 11 bases matching TRBD2. Germline V gene lookup returns CDR1 KGHSH and CDR2 LQKENI. This CDR3 has 17 amino acids. Trimming at V came to 0 bases and at J to 6 bases, leaving 7 bases not matched to a gene. The CDR3 nucleotides are TGTGCCAGCTCACCACCGTTGGCCCTAGCGGGGGGCAATGAGCAGTTCTTC. Amino acid sequence: CASSPPLALAGGNEQFF.

This chain joins TRBV7-2 and TRBJ2-7; 10 bases are shared with TRBD2. Losses at the gene ends were 5 bases for V and 2 bases for J; bases not matched to a gene: 3. This CDR3 is 14 amino acids long. Germline lookup yields CDR1 SGHTA and CDR2 FQGNSA. CDR3 sequence: CASSQREGTYEQYF. The CDR3 coding sequence is TGTGCCAGCAGCCAGCGGGAGGGAACCTACGAGCAGTACTTC.

The V call is TRBV28, the J call TRBJ1-5, with TRBD1 as a possible D gene (5 bases). There are 16 residues in the CDR3. Germline assignment: CDR1 MDHEN and CDR2 SYDVKM. Trimming left V 5 bases short and J 2 bases short, with 16 bases between. The chain's CDR3 is CASSPSRRGGNQPQHF. The DNA for the CDR3 is TGTGCCAGCAGTCCCAGCCGAAGGGGCGGCAATCAGCCCCAGCATTTT. Full variable domain (rest looked up from reference TRBV28 and TRBJ1-5): DVKVTQSSRYLVKRTGEKVFLECVQDMDHENMFWYRQDPGLGLRLIYFSYDVKMKEKGDIPEGYSVSREKKERFSLILESASTNQTSMYLCASSPSRRGGNQPQHFGDGTRLSIL.

This clone was seen just once. The V call is TRBV19, the J call TRBJ1-1; a possible D gene is TRBD1 (6 bases). The germline gives CDR1 LNHDA, CDR2 SQIVND (reference sequence). Deletions cut 1 base from V and 0 bases from J, with 9 bases between. The CDR3 has 15 amino acids. The CDR3 bases are TGTGCCAGTAGTATAGGACAGGCCCTGAACACTGAAGCTTTCTTT. The encoded protein is CASSIGQALNTEAFF.

CDR3 DNA sequence: TGTGCCAGCAGTTTATCGATAGCAGTCTCCTACGAGCAGTACTTC. Translation gives CASSLSIAVSYEQYF. This chain uses TRBV27 with TRBJ2-7; D not resolved. V was pared by 0 bases and J by 0 bases, with 9 bases between. The CDR3 sequence is 15 residues long. Germline V gives CDR1 MNHEY, CDR2 SMNVEV (reference sequence).

The V gene is TRBV11-2, the J gene TRBJ2-2; TRBD1 aligns across 10 bases. With 5 bases clipped from V and 6 bases from J, the junction kept 9 bases outside the gene matches. The CDR3 has 16 residues. Germline assignment: CDR1 SGHAT and CDR2 FQNNGV. CDR3 in amino acids: CASSRPGQGKAGELFF. CDR3 bases: TGTGCCAGCAGCCGACCGGGACAGGGGAAAGCCGGGGAGCTGTTTTTT.

The rearrangement links TRBV28 to TRBJ1-2; D is unresolved. V was clipped by 3 bases and J by 4 bases, with 12 bases between them. The CDR3 runs 14 residues. Germline CDR1 MDHEN, CDR2 SYDVKM. The CDR3 loop is CASSFRAGIYGYTF. The CDR3 DNA reads TGTGCCAGCAGTTTTCGTGCCGGTATCTATGGCTACACCTTC.

The chain links TRBV6-8 to TRBJ2-2, with TRBD2 matching over 12 bases. V shed 9 bases, J shed 2 bases, and the junction held 22 bases outside the gene matches. This CDR3 region has 21 residues. Germline lookup yields CDR1 MNHGY and CDR2 SAAAGT. The CDR3 DNA is TGTGCCAGGAAAAACGGGGCTAGCGGGAGGGCCCGTGTTGTAAACACCGGGGAGCTGTTTTTT. As protein: CARKNGASGRARVVNTGELFF.